The clone carrying this TCR beta chain was recorded a few times. Its antigen is not known. This sample is part of a study of post-analysis software for immune sequencing data. Study-level findings and limits: Among a few TRBV segments more frequent in patients than controls were TRBV5-6, TRBV5-1 and TRBV20-1. Significantly lower normalized Chao1 diversity was seen in multiple sclerosis patients than in controls.

Unique molecular identifiers featured in each of the TCR beta cDNA libraries. Input amounts of roughly 0.85 to 11 million T cells were used. These gave approximately 500,000 cDNA molecules, so each molecule approximated one T cell. TCRdb recomputed calls from the PCR reads with MiXCR, one row per CDR3 protein. The data contain under 650,000 distinct CDR3 sequences, roughly 40% of them seen just once; the ten biggest clones take up 1.5% to 2%. From germline, CDR1 is ENHRY and CDR2 SYGVKD. V dropped 3 bases and J dropped 0 bases, with 8 bases sitting between them. CDR3 length: 14 residues. The sequence derives from a girl aged 5-17 years with multiple sclerosis. The chain combines TRBV10-3 with TRBJ1-1; TRBD1 might be the D (5 bases). Sequencing was done on a sample of blood. The DNA of the CDR3 is TGTGCCATCAGTGACAGGGCCGTGAACACTGAAGCTTTCTTT. Translation: CAISDRAVNTEAFF.